These T cell receptor beta chains were read from a single sample in a study of T cell changes during pregnancy in multiple sclerosis. TCRdb's copy holds only in-frame clones and misses some; the assay was immunoSEQ multiplex PCR. In the table there are some 47,000 clones, around 90% of which are singletons. Sequenced material: CD8+ T cells from peripheral blood mononuclear cells, taken after pregnancy. These receptors were obtained from a female donor in good health, enrolled as a control in a pregnancy study. Both conserved end residues are part of each CDR3. The order of the fields is J gene, D gene, clone size, V gene, CDR3 DNA, CDR3 protein. A D gene is named only where the DNA matches it firmly. Rows give clone size only sometimes, using once, few, many, or a class for an expanded clone.

j_gene: TRBJ2-7; d_gene: .; abundance: .; v_gene: TRBV10-3; CDR3nt: TGTGCCATCCTTAACGAAAGAGCGGCGAGCTCCTACGAGCAGTACTTC; CDR3aa: CAILNERAASSYEQYF
j_gene: TRBJ1-2; d_gene: TRBD1; abundance: once; v_gene: TRBV7-9; CDR3nt: TGTGCCAGCAGCTCGACAGGGGCGTCGCACTATGGCTACACCTTC; CDR3aa: CASSSTGASHYGYTF
j_gene: TRBJ1-6; d_gene: .; abundance: .; v_gene: TRBV27; CDR3nt: TGTGCCAGCACCTTAGACTGGGGCGGTGGCTCACCCCTCCACTTT; CDR3aa: CASTLDWGGGSPLHF
j_gene: TRBJ1-1; d_gene: .; abundance: .; v_gene: TRBV14; CDR3nt: TGTGCCAGCAGCCAAGTAGCAGGGGCGCGTGAAGCTTTCTTT; CDR3aa: CASSQVAGAREAFF
j_gene: TRBJ2-7; d_gene: .; abundance: .; v_gene: TRBV7-2; CDR3nt: TGTGCCAGCAGCTTCGCCGGGACATTGTACGAGCAGTACTTC; CDR3aa: CASSFAGTLYEQYF
j_gene: TRBJ1-3; d_gene: .; abundance: .; v_gene: TRBV6-1; CDR3nt: TGTGCCAGCACCCTGGAGTTTTCTGGAAACACCATATATTTT; CDR3aa: CASTLEFSGNTIYF
j_gene: TRBJ2-7; d_gene: .; abundance: once; v_gene: TRBV7-8; CDR3nt: TGTGCCAGCAGCCCCTTATCCGGGGGTTCGCACTACGAGCAGTACTTC; CDR3aa: CASSPLSGGSHYEQYF
j_gene: TRBJ2-3; d_gene: TRBD1; abundance: .; v_gene: TRBV7-9; CDR3nt: TGTGCCACTACGGACAGGGGCACAGATACGCAGTATTTT; CDR3aa: CATTDRGTDTQYF
j_gene: TRBJ1-2; d_gene: .; abundance: .; v_gene: TRBV27; CDR3nt: TGTGCCAGCAGTGTCGGACAGTTGGGGGGCTACACCTTC; CDR3aa: CASSVGQLGGYTF
j_gene: TRBJ1-1; d_gene: .; abundance: .; v_gene: TRBV27; CDR3nt: TGTGCCAGCAGTTTAACGGGAGGAATGAACACTGAAGCTTTCTTT; CDR3aa: CASSLTGGMNTEAFF
j_gene: TRBJ2-4; d_gene: TRBD1; abundance: .; v_gene: TRBV6-5; CDR3nt: TGTGCCAGCAGCTTGGACAGGGGGCAGGACATTCAGTACTTC; CDR3aa: CASSLDRGQDIQYF
j_gene: TRBJ1-6; d_gene: .; abundance: few; v_gene: TRBV16; CDR3nt: TGTGCCAGCAGCCCTTCCGGGACTCCCGCGGAGAATTCACCCCTCCACTTT; CDR3aa: CASSPSGTPAENSPLHF
j_gene: TRBJ2-7; d_gene: .; abundance: .; v_gene: TRBV19; CDR3nt: TGTGCCACCTCCTACGGGATATACGAGCAGTACTTC; CDR3aa: CATSYGIYEQYF
j_gene: TRBJ1-1; d_gene: TRBD1; abundance: once; v_gene: TRBV7-9; CDR3nt: TGTGCCAGCAGCATACACAGGGGTGACACTGAAGCTTTCTTT; CDR3aa: CASSIHRGDTEAFF
j_gene: TRBJ2-3; d_gene: TRBD1; abundance: .; v_gene: TRBV9; CDR3nt: TGTGCCAGCAGCGTTCCAGGGGGCACAACAGATACGCAGTATTTT; CDR3aa: CASSVPGGTTDTQYF
j_gene: TRBJ1-2; d_gene: TRBD1; abundance: many; v_gene: TRBV5-4; CDR3nt: TGTGCCAGCAGCCCCTCTGACGACAGGGTAGATGGCTACACCTTC; CDR3aa: CASSPSDDRVDGYTF
j_gene: TRBJ1-1; d_gene: .; abundance: .; v_gene: TRBV27; CDR3nt: TGTGCCAGCAGCCTTACACAGAACACTGAAGCTTTCTTT; CDR3aa: CASSLTQNTEAFF
j_gene: TRBJ2-1; d_gene: .; abundance: .; v_gene: TRBV7-9; CDR3nt: TGTGCCAGCAGCCCTAGCGAAAGCTCCTACAATGAGCAGTTCTTC; CDR3aa: CASSPSESSYNEQFF
j_gene: TRBJ2-2; d_gene: .; abundance: .; v_gene: TRBV9; CDR3nt: TGTGCCAGCAGCGTAAGGAGGGAAGAGAACACCGGGGAGCTGTTTTTT; CDR3aa: CASSVRREENTGELFF
j_gene: TRBJ1-2; d_gene: .; abundance: .; v_gene: TRBV2; CDR3nt: TGTGCCAGCAGTGAAGTAGGTCGGGGTGGCTACACCTTC; CDR3aa: CASSEVGRGGYTF
j_gene: TRBJ2-7; d_gene: TRBD2; abundance: once; v_gene: TRBV2; CDR3nt: TGTGCCAGCAGCATCGTTAGGACTAGCGGGGGGGTAACCTACGAGCAGTACTTC; CDR3aa: CASSIVRTSGGVTYEQYF
j_gene: TRBJ2-7; d_gene: TRBD1; abundance: once; v_gene: TRBV14; CDR3nt: TGTGCCAGCAGCCAGCCAGGGGGTGCCCACGAGCAGTACTTC; CDR3aa: CASSQPGGAHEQYF
j_gene: TRBJ2-3; d_gene: TRBD2; abundance: .; v_gene: TRBV9; CDR3nt: TGTGCCAGCAGCGTCCCCGAGGTAGCGGGGGAGACTAGCACAGATACGCAGTATTTT; CDR3aa: CASSVPEVAGETSTDTQYF
j_gene: TRBJ1-4; d_gene: TRBD1; abundance: .; v_gene: TRBV4-3; CDR3nt: TGCGCCAGCAGCCCCTATCAGGGGGAGGCTAATGAAAAACTGTTTTTT; CDR3aa: CASSPYQGEANEKLFF
j_gene: TRBJ2-3; d_gene: .; abundance: .; v_gene: TRBV25-1; CDR3nt: TGTGCCAGCAGTGTAGCGGCACTCGGGGATACGCAGTATTTT; CDR3aa: CASSVAALGDTQYF
j_gene: TRBJ2-7; d_gene: .; abundance: .; v_gene: TRBV7-2; CDR3nt: TGTGCCAGCAGCTTAGATCGAGGAAAACCCTACGAGCAGTACTTC; CDR3aa: CASSLDRGKPYEQYF